This T cell receptor beta chain was retrieved from a study of shared clonotypes between healthy human individuals. The wider study: Aged 18 to 49, the donors were two women and a few men.

Germline loops: CDR1 PRHDT, CDR2 FYEKMQ (reference sequence). V shed 6 bases, J shed 7 bases, and the junction held 9 bases outside the gene matches. This CDR3 comprises 14 residues. In the authors' workflow: ImmunoSEQ supplied junction-only sequences lacking quality scores, so filtering was different. The table came from immunoSEQ multiplex PCR; TCRdb's copy has only in-frame clones and leaves some out. V, J and clone size derive from that table, while D and trimming were established from the DNA sequence. The top ten clones hold about 1.5% of a sample with about a million clones, more than 60% of them seen once. The sample holds a few counts of this clone.

The sequence was collected from a man aged 18 to 30 in good health. The sample taken for sequencing was memory CD4+ T cells sorted from blood. Subset meaning: CD45RA-negative fraction. The chain couples TRBV13 to TRBJ2-7, with TRBD1 identical over 10 bases. The CDR3 loop reads CASSRPGTGEEQYF. In DNA form, the CDR3 reads TGTGCCAGCAGTCGACCCGGGACAGGGGAAGAGCAGTACTTC.